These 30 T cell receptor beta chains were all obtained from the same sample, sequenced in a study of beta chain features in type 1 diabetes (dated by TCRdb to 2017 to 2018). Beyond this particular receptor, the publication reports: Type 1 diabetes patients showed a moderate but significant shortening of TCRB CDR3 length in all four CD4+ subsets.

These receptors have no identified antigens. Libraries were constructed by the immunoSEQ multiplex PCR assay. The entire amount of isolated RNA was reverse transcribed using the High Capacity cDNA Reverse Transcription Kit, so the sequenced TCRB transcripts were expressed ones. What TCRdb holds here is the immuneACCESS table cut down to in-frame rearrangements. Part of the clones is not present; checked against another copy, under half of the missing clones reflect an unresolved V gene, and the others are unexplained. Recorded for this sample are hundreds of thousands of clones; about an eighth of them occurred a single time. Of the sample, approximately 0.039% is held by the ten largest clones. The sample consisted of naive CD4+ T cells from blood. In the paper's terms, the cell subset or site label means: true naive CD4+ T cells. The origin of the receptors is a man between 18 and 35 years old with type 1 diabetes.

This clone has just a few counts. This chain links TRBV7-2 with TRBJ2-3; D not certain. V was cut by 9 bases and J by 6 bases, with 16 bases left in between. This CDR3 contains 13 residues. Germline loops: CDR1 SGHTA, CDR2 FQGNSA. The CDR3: CASRSPPRDTQYF. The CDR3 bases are TGTGCCAGTAGATCACCGCCCAGGGATACGCAGTATTTT. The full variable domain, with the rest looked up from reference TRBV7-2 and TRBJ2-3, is GAGVSQSPSNKVTEKGKDVELRCDPISGHTALYWYRQSLGQGLEFLIYFQGNSAPDKSGLPSDRFSAERTGGSVSTLTIQRTQQEDSAVYLCASRSPPRDTQYFGPGTRLTVL.

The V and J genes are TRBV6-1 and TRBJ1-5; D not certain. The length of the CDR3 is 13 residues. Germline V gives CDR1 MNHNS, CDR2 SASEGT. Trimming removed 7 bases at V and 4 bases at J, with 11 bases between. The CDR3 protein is CASIRTPNQPQHF. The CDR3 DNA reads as TGTGCCAGCATAAGGACGCCGAATCAGCCCCAGCATTTT.

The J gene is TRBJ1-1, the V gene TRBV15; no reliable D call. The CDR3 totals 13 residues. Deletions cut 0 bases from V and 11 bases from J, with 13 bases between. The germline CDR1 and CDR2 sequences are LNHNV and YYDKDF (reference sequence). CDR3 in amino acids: CATSREFPLRAFF. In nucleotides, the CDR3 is TGTGCCACCAGCAGAGAGTTTCCCCTTAGGGCTTTCTTT.

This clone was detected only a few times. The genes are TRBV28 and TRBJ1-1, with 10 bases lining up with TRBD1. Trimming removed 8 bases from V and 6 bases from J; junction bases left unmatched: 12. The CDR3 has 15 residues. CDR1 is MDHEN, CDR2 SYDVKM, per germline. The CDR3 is CASLTPGTGAAEAFF. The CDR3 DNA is TGTGCCAGCCTCACCCCTGGGACAGGGGCCGCTGAAGCTTTCTTT.

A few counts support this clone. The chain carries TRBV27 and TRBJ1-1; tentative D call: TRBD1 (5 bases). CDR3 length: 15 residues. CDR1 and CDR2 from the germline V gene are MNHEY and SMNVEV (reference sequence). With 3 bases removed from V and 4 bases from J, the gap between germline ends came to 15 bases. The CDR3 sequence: CASSFRPTGLTEAFF. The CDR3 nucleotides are TGTGCCAGCAGTTTTCGACCAACAGGTCTCACTGAAGCTTTCTTT.

This CDR3 is CASSSQYEQYF. The DNA of the CDR3 is TGTGCCAGCAGCTCCCAGTACGAGCAGTACTTC. The chain employs TRBV5-6 and TRBJ2-7; D gene unclear. The CDR3 is 11 amino acids. CDR1 SGHDT and CDR2 YYEEEE come from the germline V gene. V was trimmed by 3 bases and J by 4 bases, leaving 5 bases between them. Complete variable domain (other parts from reference TRBV5-6 and TRBJ2-7): DAGVTQSPTHLIKTRGQQVTLRCSPKSGHDTVSWYQQALGQGPQFIFQYYEEEERQRGNFPDRFSGHQFPNYSSELNVNALLLGDSALYLCASSSQYEQYFGPGTRLTVT.

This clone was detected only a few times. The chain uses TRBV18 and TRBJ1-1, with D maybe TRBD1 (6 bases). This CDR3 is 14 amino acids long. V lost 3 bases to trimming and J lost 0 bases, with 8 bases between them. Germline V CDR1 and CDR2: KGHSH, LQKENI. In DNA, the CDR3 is TGTGCCAGCTCACCGGACAGACTGAACACTGAAGCTTTCTTT. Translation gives CASSPDRLNTEAFF. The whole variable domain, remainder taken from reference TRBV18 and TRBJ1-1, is NAGVMQNPRHLVRRRGQEARLRCSPMKGHSHVYWYRQLPEEGLKFMVYLQKENIIDESGMPKERFSAEFPKEGPSILRIQQVVRGDSAAYFCASSPDRLNTEAFFGQGTRLTVV.

The CDR3 nucleotides read TGTGCCAGCAGGGACAGGACAGGGGATAACTATGGCTACACCTTC. Translated: CASRDRTGDNYGYTF. V gene TRBV6-6 combines with J gene TRBJ1-2, with 9 nucleotides matching TRBD1. Unmatched junction bases numbered 6, after V lost 6 bases and J lost 1 base. CDR1 MNHNY and CDR2 SVGAGI come from the germline V gene (reference sequence). CDR3 length: 15 amino acids.

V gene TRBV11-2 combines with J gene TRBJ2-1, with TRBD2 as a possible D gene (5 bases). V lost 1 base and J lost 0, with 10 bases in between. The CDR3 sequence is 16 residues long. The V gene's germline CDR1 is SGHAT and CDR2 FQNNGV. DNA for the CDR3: TGTGCCAGCAGCTTAGTTCTGGACTTCTCCTACAATGAGCAGTTCTTC. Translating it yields CASSLVLDFSYNEQFF. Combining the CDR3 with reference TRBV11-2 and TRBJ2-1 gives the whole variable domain EAGVAQSPRYKIIEKRQSVAFWCNPISGHATLYWYQQILGQGPKLLIQFQNNGVVDDSQLPKDRFSAERLKGVDSTLKIQPAKLEDSAVYLCASSLVLDFSYNEQFFGPGTRLTVL.

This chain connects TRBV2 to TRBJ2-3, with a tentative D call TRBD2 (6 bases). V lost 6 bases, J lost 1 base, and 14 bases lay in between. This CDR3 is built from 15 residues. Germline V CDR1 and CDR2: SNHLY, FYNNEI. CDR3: CASREWRDGTDTQYF. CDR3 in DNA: TGTGCCAGCAGAGAGTGGAGGGACGGCACAGATACGCAGTATTTT.

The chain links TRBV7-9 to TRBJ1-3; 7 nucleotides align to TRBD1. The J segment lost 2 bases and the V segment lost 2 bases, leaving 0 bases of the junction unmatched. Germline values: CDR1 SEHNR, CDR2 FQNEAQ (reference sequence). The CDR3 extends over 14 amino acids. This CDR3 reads CASSLQGAGNTIYF. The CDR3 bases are TGTGCCAGCAGCTTACAGGGGGCTGGAAACACCATATATTTT.

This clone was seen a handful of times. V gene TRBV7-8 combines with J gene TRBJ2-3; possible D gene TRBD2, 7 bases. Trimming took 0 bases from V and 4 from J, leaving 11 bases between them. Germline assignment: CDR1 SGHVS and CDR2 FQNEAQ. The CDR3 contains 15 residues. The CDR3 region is CASSLAGGGPDTQYF. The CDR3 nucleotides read TGTGCCAGCAGCTTAGCGGGGGGGGGCCCAGATACGCAGTATTTT.

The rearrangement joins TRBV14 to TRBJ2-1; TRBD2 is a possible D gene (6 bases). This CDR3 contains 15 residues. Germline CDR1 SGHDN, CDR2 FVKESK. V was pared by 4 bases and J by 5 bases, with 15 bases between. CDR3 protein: CASSPRFTGDNEQFF. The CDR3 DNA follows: TGTGCCAGCAGCCCCCGGTTTACGGGGGACAATGAGCAGTTCTTC.

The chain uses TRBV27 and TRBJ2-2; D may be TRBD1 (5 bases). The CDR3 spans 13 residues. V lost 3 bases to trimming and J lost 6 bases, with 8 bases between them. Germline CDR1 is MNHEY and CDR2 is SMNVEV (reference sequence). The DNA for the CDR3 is TGTGCCAGCAGTTTTCAGGGATCCGGGGAGCTGTTTTTT. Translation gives CASSFQGSGELFF.

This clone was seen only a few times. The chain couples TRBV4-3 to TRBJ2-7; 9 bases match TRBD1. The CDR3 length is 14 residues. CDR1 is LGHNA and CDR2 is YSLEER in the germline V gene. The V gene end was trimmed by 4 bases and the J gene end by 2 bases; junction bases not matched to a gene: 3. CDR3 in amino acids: CASSLDRGAYEQYF. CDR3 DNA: TGCGCCAGCAGCCTCGACAGGGGGGCCTACGAGCAGTACTTC.

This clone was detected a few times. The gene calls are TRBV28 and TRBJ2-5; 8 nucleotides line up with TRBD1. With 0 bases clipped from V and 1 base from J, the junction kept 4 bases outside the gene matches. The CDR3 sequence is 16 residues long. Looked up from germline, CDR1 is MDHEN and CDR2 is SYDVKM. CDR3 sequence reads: CASSLWGQAIQETQYF. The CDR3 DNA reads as TGTGCCAGCAGTTTATGGGGACAGGCGATCCAAGAGACCCAGTACTTC.

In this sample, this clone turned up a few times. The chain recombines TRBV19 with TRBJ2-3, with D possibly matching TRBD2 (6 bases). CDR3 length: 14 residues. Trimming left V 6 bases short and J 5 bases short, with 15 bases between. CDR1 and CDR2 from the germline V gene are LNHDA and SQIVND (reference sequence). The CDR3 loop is CASSLQRAQDTQYF. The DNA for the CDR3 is TGTGCCAGTAGCCTCCAGCGGGCCCAAGATACGCAGTATTTT.

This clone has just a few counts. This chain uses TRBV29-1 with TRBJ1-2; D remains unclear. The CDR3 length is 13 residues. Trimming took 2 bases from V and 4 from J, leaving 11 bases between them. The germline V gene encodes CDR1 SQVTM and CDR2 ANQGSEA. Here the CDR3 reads CSVERFMGYGYTF. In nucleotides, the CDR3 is TGCAGCGTTGAAAGGTTTATGGGCTATGGCTACACCTTC.

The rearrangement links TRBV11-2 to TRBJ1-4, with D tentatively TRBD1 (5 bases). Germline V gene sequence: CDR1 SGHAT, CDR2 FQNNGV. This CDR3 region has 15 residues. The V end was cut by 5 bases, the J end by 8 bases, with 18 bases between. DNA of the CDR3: TGTGCCAGCAGCCCCTGGGGCCGTCAGTTGGAAAAACTGTTTTTT. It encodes CASSPWGRQLEKLFF.

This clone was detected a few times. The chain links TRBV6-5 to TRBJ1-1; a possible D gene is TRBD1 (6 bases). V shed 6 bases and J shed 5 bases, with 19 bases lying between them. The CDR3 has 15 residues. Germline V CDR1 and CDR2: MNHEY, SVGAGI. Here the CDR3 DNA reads TGTGCCAGCAGGCGTACAGGGCCGGGTTGGACTGAAGCTTTCTTT. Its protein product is CASRRTGPGWTEAFF.

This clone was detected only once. The CDR3 loop is CASSSSTSGTYNEQFF. The CDR3 DNA is TGCGCCAGCAGCTCCTCGACTAGCGGGACATACAATGAGCAGTTCTTC. This chain connects TRBV5-1 to TRBJ2-1; TRBD2 agrees at 11 bases. The germline gives CDR1 SGHRS, CDR2 YFSETQ. The V segment lost 3 bases and the J segment 4 bases; nucleotides outside the gene matches: 6. This CDR3 spans 16 amino acids.

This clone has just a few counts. The CDR3 loop reads CASSLRDRGFF. DNA for the CDR3: TGTGCCAGCAGTCTCAGGGACAGGGGATTCTTC. The chain employs TRBV28 and TRBJ2-1, with 10 bases matching TRBD1. The length of the CDR3 is 11 residues. Germline assignment: CDR1 MDHEN and CDR2 SYDVKM. Trimming cost V 5 bases and J 16 bases; bases outside gene matches: 5.

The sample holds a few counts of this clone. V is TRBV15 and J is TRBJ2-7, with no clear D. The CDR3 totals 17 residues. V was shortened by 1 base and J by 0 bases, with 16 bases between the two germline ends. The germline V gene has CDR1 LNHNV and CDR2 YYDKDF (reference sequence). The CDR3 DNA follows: TGTGCCACCAGCAGAGGGCCCGGCGGACCGAGCTCCTACGAGCAGTACTTC. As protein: CATSRGPGGPSSYEQYF. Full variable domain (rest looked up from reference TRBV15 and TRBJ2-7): DAMVIQNPRYQVTQFGKPVTLSCSQTLNHNVMYWYQQKSSQAPKLLFHYYDKDFNNEADTPDNFQSRRPNTSFCFLDIRSPGLGDTAMYLCATSRGPGGPSSYEQYFGPGTRLTVT.

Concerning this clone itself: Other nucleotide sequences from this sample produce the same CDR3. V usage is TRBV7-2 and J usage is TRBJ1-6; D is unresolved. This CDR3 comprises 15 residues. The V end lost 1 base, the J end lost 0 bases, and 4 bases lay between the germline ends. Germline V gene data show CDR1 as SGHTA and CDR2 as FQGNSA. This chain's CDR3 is CASSLGSSYNSPLHF. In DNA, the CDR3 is TGTGCCAGCAGCTTAGGGAGCTCCTATAATTCACCCCTCCACTTT.

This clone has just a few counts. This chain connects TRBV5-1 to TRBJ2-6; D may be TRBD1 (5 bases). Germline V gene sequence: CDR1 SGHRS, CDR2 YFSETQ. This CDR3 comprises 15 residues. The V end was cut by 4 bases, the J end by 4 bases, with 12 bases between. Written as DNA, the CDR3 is TGCGCCAGCAGCCCAGGGCTGGGCGGGGCCAACGTCCTGACTTTC. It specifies CASSPGLGGANVLTF.

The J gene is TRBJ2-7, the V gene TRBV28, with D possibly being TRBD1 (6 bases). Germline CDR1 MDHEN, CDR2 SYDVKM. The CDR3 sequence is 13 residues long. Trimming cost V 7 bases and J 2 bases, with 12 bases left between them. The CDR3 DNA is TGTGCCAGCACCATCCCAGGGGCCTACGAGCAGTACTTC. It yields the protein CASTIPGAYEQYF.

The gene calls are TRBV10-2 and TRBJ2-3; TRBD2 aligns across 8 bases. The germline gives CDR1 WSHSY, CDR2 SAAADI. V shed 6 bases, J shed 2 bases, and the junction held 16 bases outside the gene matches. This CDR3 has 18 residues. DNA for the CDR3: TGCGCCAGCAGAGCCGTAGCGGGACGTGCAAATGACACAGATACGCAGTATTTT. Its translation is CASRAVAGRANDTDTQYF.

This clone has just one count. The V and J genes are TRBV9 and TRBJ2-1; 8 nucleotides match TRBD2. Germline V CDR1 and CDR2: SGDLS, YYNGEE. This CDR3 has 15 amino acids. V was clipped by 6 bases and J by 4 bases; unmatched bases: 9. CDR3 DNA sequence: TGTGCCAGCACTTCCGTGGGCGGGGGGTACAATGAGCAGTTCTTC. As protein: CASTSVGGGYNEQFF.

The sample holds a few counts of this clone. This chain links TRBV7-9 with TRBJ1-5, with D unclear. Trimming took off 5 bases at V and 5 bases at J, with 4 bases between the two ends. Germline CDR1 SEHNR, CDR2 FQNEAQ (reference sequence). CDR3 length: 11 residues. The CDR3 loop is CASSRDQPQHF. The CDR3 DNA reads TGTGCCAGCAGCCGCGATCAGCCCCAGCATTTT.

CDR3 amino acids: CAISEERDGGEQYF. The CDR3 nucleotides are TGTGCCATCAGCGAGGAAAGGGATGGGGGCGAGCAGTACTTC. V is TRBV10-3 and J is TRBJ2-7; D tentatively reads TRBD1 or TRBD2 (5 bases each). The CDR3 covers 14 residues. Trimming stripped 6 bases from V and 6 bases from J, with 18 bases between. Per germline, CDR1 ENHRY and CDR2 SYGVKD.